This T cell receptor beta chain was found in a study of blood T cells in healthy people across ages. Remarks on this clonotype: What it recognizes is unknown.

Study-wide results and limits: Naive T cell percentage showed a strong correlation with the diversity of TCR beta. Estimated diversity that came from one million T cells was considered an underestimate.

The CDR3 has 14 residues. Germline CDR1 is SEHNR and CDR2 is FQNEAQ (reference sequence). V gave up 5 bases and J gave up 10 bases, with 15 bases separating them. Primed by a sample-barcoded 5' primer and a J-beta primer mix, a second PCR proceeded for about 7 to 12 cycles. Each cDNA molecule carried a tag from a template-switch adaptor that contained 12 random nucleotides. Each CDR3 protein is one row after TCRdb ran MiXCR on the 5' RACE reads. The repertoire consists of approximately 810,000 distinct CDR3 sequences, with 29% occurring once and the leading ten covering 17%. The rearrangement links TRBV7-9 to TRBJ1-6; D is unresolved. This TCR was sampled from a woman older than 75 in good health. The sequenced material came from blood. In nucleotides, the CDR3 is TGTGCCAGCAGCCACACCGGGGTCCAATCACCCCTCCACTTT. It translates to CASSHTGVQSPLHF.